Presented here are 8 T cell receptor beta chains from one specimen sequenced in a study of human T cells and chemical hapten exposure. TCRdb passed the RACE reads through MiXCR, listing each CDR3 protein once. The data hold 120,000 or so distinct CDR3 sequences, with 12% to 15% observed a single time. The time point here: patch test 1, 2 weeks after DPC sensitization. The treatment here: therapeutic diphenylcyclopropenone sensitization with weekly scalp DPC. The sample here was whole blood, taken in connection with sensitization to the hapten diphenylcyclopropenone (DPC). The receptors were gathered from a young man with alopecia areata. Some clones in this sample may be carry-over from other donors' samples.

This clonotype has only a few counts. This chain joins TRBV4-3 and TRBJ1-2; the D gene is possibly TRBD1 (5 bases). Trimming left V 0 bases short and J 4 bases short, with 24 bases between. The CDR3 extends over 19 amino acids. The germline gives CDR1 LGHNA, CDR2 YSLEER. CDR3 sequence reads: CASSQDRGGARLLRYGYTF. The CDR3 bases are TGCGCCAGCAGCCAAGATCGGGGCGGGGCCCGATTACTACGCTATGGCTACACCTTC.

The sample holds many counts of this clonotype. The rearrangement links TRBV6-2 or TRBV6-3 to TRBJ2-2, with D perhaps TRBD2 (5 bases). Trimming pared 3 bases from V and 5 bases from J, leaving 13 bases between. Germline V gene sequence: CDR1 MNHEY, CDR2 SVGEGT. The CDR3 consists of 15 residues. CDR3: CASSYIVGVTGELFF. CDR3 nucleotide sequence: TGTGCCAGCAGTTATATAGTCGGGGTTACCGGGGAGCTGTTTTTT.

This chain links TRBV7-9 with TRBJ2-7; D possibly corresponds to TRBD2 (5 bases). The CDR3 is made up of 16 amino acids. Trimming took off 4 bases at V and 4 bases at J, with 20 bases between the two ends. CDR1 SEHNR and CDR2 FQNEAQ come from the germline V gene (reference sequence). The CDR3 is CASSSEGPPIPYEQYF. CDR3 sequence (DNA): TGTGCCAGCAGCTCAGAGGGTCCGCCTATCCCTTACGAGCAGTACTTC.

This clonotype was seen a handful of times. This rearrangement joins TRBV7-9 to TRBJ2-2; D call uncertain. The ends were cut back, 2 bases at V and 2 bases at J, with 9 bases in the middle. This CDR3 is built from 15 residues. Germline CDR1 SEHNR, CDR2 FQNEAQ (reference sequence). The CDR3: CASSLRLGNTGELFF. For the CDR3, the DNA is TGTGCCAGCAGCTTAAGGCTGGGAAACACCGGGGAGCTGTTTTTT.

In this sample, this clonotype turned up a few times. The V and J genes are TRBV5-5 and TRBJ1-4; the D is unclear. Looked up from germline, CDR1 is SGHKS and CDR2 is YYEKEE (reference sequence). The length of the CDR3 is 12 residues. Trimming removed 1 base at V and 7 bases at J, with 5 bases between. This chain's CDR3 is CASSLMGEKLFF. CDR3 DNA: TGTGCCAGCAGCTTGATGGGTGAAAAACTGTTTTTT.

The chain is built from TRBV6-4 and TRBJ2-3; tentative D call: TRBD2 (5 bases). CDR1 MRHNA and CDR2 SNTAGT come from the germline V gene. The V end was cut by 4 bases, the J end by 3 bases, with 11 bases between. The CDR3 has 14 amino acids. This CDR3 is CASSVGLGTDTQYF. In DNA, the CDR3 is TGTGCCAGCAGTGTAGGACTCGGGACAGATACGCAGTATTTT.

Ten or more counts support this clonotype. This chain uses TRBV20-1 with TRBJ1-2; 9 nucleotides agree with TRBD1. Germline V lookup: CDR1 DFQATT, CDR2 SNEGSKA (reference sequence). The CDR3 runs to 14 residues. V lost 3 bases and J lost 2; bases outside the gene matches: 4. The CDR3 region has the DNA TGCAGTGCTAGGGACAGGGGAGTCAACTATGGCTACACCTTC. Its protein product is CSARDRGVNYGYTF.

J is TRBJ2-5 and V is TRBV7-9; TRBD1 matches 8 bases. Trimming took 10 bases from V and 2 from J; bases not matched to a gene: 3. Germline V gene lookup returns CDR1 SEHNR and CDR2 FQNEAQ (reference sequence). The CDR3 consists of 12 residues. Here the CDR3 reads CAINRGQETQYF. The DNA for the CDR3 is TGTGCCATCAACAGGGGGCAAGAGACCCAGTACTTC.